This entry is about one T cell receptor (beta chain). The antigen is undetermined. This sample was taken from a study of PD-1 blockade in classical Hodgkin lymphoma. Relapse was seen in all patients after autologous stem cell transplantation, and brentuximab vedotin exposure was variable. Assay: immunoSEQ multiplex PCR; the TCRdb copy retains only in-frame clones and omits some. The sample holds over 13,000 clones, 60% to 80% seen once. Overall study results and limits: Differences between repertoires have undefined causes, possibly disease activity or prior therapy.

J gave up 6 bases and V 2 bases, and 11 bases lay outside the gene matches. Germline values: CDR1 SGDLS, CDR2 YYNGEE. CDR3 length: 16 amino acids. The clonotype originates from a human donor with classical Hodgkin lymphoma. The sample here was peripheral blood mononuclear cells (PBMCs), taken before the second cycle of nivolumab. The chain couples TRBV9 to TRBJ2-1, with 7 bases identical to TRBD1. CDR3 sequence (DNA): TGTGCCAGCAGCGTCTCCAGGGGGTTATGGGGCAATGAGCAGTTCTTC. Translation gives CASSVSRGLWGNEQFF.